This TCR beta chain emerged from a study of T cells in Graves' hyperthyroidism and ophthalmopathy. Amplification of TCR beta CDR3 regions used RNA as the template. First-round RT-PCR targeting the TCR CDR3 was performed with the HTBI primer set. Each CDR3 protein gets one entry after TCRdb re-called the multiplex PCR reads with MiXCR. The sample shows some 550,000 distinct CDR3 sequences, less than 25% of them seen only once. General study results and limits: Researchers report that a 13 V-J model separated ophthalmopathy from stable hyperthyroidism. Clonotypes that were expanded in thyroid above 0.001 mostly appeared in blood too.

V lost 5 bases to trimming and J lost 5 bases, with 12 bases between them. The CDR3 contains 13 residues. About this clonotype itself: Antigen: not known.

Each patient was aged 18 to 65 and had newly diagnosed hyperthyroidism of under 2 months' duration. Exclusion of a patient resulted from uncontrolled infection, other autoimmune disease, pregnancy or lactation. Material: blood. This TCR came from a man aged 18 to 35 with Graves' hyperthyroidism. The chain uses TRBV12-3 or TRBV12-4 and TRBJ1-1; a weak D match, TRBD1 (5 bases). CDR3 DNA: TGTGCCAGCAGTACTCAGGAGGGGACTGAAGCTTTCTTT. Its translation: CASSTQEGTEAFF.